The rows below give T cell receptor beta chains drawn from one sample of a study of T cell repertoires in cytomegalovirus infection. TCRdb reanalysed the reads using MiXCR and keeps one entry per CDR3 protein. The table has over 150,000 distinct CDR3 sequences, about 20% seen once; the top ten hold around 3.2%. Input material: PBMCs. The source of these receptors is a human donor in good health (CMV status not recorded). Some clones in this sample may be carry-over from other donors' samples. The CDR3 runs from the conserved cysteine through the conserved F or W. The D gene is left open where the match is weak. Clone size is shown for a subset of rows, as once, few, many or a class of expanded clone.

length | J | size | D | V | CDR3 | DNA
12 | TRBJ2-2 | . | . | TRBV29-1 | CSVERGTGELFF | TGCAGCGTTGAAAGGGGAACCGGGGAGCTGTTTTTT
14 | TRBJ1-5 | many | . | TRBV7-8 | CASKPRGSNQPQHF | TGTGCCAGCAAGCCTAGGGGGAGCAATCAGCCCCAGCATTTT
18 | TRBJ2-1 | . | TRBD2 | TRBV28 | CASSLLAGGPRGIREQFF | TGTGCCAGCAGTTTACTAGCGGGAGGGCCACGAGGGATCCGGGAGCAGTTCTTC
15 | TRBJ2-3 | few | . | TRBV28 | CASSPTPGRTDTQYF | TGTGCCAGCAGTCCGACCCCCGGACGCACAGATACGCAGTATTTT
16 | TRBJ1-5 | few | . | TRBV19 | CASSPMGGSGNQPQHF | TGTGCCAGTAGTCCAATGGGGGGATCCGGCAATCAGCCCCAGCATTTT
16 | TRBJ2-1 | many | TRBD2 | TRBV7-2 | CASSLLGLAGTSEQFF | TGTGCCAGCAGCTTACTTGGCCTAGCGGGCACAAGTGAGCAGTTCTTC
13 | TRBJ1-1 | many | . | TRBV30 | CAWSVQLETEAFF | TGTGCCTGGAGTGTACAGTTGGAGACTGAAGCTTTCTTT
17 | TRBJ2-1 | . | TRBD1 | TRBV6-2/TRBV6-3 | CASSQMGGTGFYNEQFF | TGTGCCAGCAGTCAAATGGGGGGGACAGGGTTCTACAATGAGCAGTTCTTC
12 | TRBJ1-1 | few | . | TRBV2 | CASRRGLTEAFF | TGTGCCAGCAGGAGGGGCCTCACTGAAGCTTTCTTT
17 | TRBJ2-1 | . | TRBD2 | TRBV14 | CASSQGLAPSSYNEQFF | TGTGCCAGCAGCCAGGGACTAGCGCCGAGCTCCTACAATGAGCAGTTCTTC
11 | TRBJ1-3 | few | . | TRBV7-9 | CATPSGNTIYF | TGTGCCACCCCATCTGGAAACACCATATATTTT
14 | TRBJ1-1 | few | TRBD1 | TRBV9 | CASSAGQVYTEAFF | TGTGCCAGCAGCGCTGGACAGGTCTACACTGAAGCTTTCTTT
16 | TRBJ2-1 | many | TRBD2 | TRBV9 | CASSARLAGEGNEQFF | TGTGCCAGCAGCGCAAGACTAGCGGGAGAAGGAAATGAGCAGTTCTTC
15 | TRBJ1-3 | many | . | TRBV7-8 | CASSLNPGERNTIYF | TGTGCCAGCAGCTTAAACCCAGGGGAACGAAACACCATATATTTT
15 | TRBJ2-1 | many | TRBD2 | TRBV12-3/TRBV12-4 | CASSPSGRDYNEQFF | TGTGCCAGCAGTCCCAGCGGGAGGGATTACAATGAGCAGTTCTTC
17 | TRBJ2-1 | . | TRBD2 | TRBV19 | CASSRRREGGIYNEQFF | TGTGCCAGTAGTAGGAGGCGGGAGGGGGGTATATACAATGAGCAGTTCTTC